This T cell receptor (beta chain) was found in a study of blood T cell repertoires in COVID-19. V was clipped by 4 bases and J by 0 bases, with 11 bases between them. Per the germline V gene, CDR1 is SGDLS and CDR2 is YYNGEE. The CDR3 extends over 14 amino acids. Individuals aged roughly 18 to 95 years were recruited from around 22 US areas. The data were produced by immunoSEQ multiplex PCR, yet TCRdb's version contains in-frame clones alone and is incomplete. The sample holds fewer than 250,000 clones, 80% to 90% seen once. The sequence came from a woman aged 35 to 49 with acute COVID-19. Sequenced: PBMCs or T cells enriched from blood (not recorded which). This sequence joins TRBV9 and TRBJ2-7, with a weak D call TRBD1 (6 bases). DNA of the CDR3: TGTGCCAGCAGCCCTCGGACAGCCTCCTACGAGCAGTACTTC. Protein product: CASSPRTASYEQYF.